Following are 9 T cell receptor beta chains from one sample sequenced in a study. TCRdb re-called the RT-PCR reads with MiXCR, one entry per CDR3 protein. The repertoire holds 650,000 to 800,000 distinct CDR3 sequences, with 13% to 15% as singletons. Sequencing used memory CD4+ T cells from blood. These receptors originate from a female donor in good health, serving as a healthy control.

This clonotype occurred many times. This rearrangement joins TRBV29-1 to TRBJ2-1; 11 nucleotides match TRBD1. The V gene end was trimmed by 8 bases and the J gene end by 8 bases; junction bases not matched to a gene: 5. This CDR3 has 12 amino acids. The germline CDR1 and CDR2 sequences are SQVTM and ANQGSEA. As DNA, the CDR3 is TGCAGCAAGGGACAGGGGGGCGATGAGCAGTTCTTC. Translated: CSKGQGGDEQFF.

This clonotype has only a few counts. The chain combines TRBV27 with TRBJ1-1, with TRBD1 identical over 9 bases. From germline, CDR1 is MNHEY and CDR2 SMNVEV (reference sequence). J gave up 3 bases and V 4 bases, and 6 bases lay outside the gene matches. CDR3 size: 15 residues. For the CDR3, the DNA is TGTGCCAGCAGTTCGGGACAGGGAGGGTACACTGAAGCTTTCTTT. This encodes CASSSGQGGYTEAFF.

The V gene is TRBV20-1, the J gene TRBJ2-3; 13 nucleotides line up with TRBD2. The CDR3 loop spans 15 amino acids. After removal of 4 bases from V and 5 bases from J, the junction contained 6 bases not matched to a gene. Germline values: CDR1 DFQATT, CDR2 SNEGSKA (reference sequence). The CDR3 is CSANGLAGAGDTQYF. The CDR3 DNA reads as TGCAGTGCTAACGGACTAGCGGGAGCGGGAGATACGCAGTATTTT.

This clonotype has at least ten counts. This chain uses TRBV6-1 with TRBJ1-5; 7 bases agree with TRBD1. With V trimmed by 6 bases and J by 2 bases, 4 bases remained unmatched. The germline CDR1 and CDR2 sequences are MNHNS and SASEGT. The CDR3 is 14 amino acids. CDR3: CASSAGTGNQPQHF. The CDR3 DNA sequence: TGTGCCAGCAGCGCCGGGACAGGCAATCAGCCCCAGCATTTT.

This clonotype was observed a few times. This chain uses TRBV6-5 with TRBJ1-3; D is uncertain. This CDR3 region has 13 residues. CDR1 is MNHEY, CDR2 SVGAGI, per germline. The V end was cut by 8 bases, the J end by 3 bases, with 11 bases between. CDR3 region: CASLTWGGNTIYF. The CDR3 DNA sequence: TGTGCCAGCCTGACTTGGGGTGGAAACACCATATATTTT.

This clonotype was detected many times. V usage is TRBV3-1 and J usage is TRBJ1-5; TRBD1 is a possible D gene (5 bases). This CDR3 is 14 amino acids long. With 3 bases removed from V and 9 bases from J, the gap between germline ends came to 15 bases. The germline V gene has CDR1 LGHDT and CDR2 YNNKEL (reference sequence). The CDR3 DNA reads as TGTGCCAGCAGCCACGGCGGGGCTGGTGTGCCCCAGCATTTT. This gives the protein CASSHGGAGVPQHF.

The chain uses TRBV20-1 and TRBJ2-1; D is unresolved. The CDR3 has 13 residues. The ends were cut back, 3 bases at V and 6 bases at J, with 12 bases in the middle. Per germline, CDR1 DFQATT and CDR2 SNEGSKA (reference sequence). The CDR3 nucleotides read TGCAGTGCTAGTGCGGTAACCTTCAATGAGCAGTTCTTC. It translates to CSASAVTFNEQFF.

The J gene is TRBJ2-5, the V gene TRBV5-1, with D perhaps TRBD1 or TRBD2 (5 bases each). Germline CDR1 SGHRS, CDR2 YFSETQ. The V and J ends lost 1 base and 0 bases respectively, with 13 bases between them. The CDR3 has 16 amino acids. CDR3 sequence reads: CASSLHPGTHQETQYF. DNA for the CDR3: TGCGCCAGCAGCTTGCATCCGGGGACCCACCAAGAGACCCAGTACTTC.

This clonotype was observed at least ten times. The CDR3 reads CASSPQVLAGVTDTQYF. In DNA form, the CDR3 reads TGTGCCAGCAGCCCCCAGGTACTAGCGGGAGTGACAGATACGCAGTATTTT. The rearrangement joins TRBV7-3 to TRBJ2-3, with TRBD2 matching 11 bases. J gave up 3 bases and V 5 bases, and 10 bases lay outside the gene matches. This CDR3 contains 17 residues. Per germline, CDR1 SGHTA and CDR2 FQGTGA.